The rows below give T cell receptor beta chains drawn from one sample of a study of T-cell memory formation after mild COVID-19. TCRdb recomputed calls from the 5' RACE reads with MiXCR, one row per CDR3 protein. The data hold under 300,000 distinct CDR3 sequences, with 16% observed a single time. The specimen was PBMCs or a T cell subset sorted from them (not recorded which). The receptors were sampled from a young man who had mild COVID-19 (a few samples of this study predate the infection). Cell type and time point are not known. Both conserved end residues are part of each CDR3. Each record gives: V gene, clone size, J gene, D gene, CDR3 DNA, CDR3 protein. The D gene is left open where the match is weak. Clone size, where shown, is once, few, many, or a class for clones that have expanded.

v_call: TRBV9
clone_size: .
j_call: TRBJ2-7
d_call: .
cdr3_nt: TGTGCCAGCAGCTCCTCCGGTACTACAGCCTACGAGCAGTACTTC
cdr3_aa: CASSSSGTTAYEQYF

v_call: TRBV12-3/TRBV12-4
clone_size: .
j_call: TRBJ1-2
d_call: TRBD1
cdr3_nt: TGTGCCAGCAGTCCCGCCGGGACAGGGGGCAATGGCTACACCTTC
cdr3_aa: CASSPAGTGGNGYTF

v_call: TRBV6-2/TRBV6-3
clone_size: few
j_call: TRBJ2-7
d_call: TRBD2
cdr3_nt: TGTGCCAGCAGCCCGCTAGCGGGGAAAATGGAGCAGTACTTC
cdr3_aa: CASSPLAGKMEQYF

v_call: TRBV20-1
clone_size: few
j_call: TRBJ2-5
d_call: .
cdr3_nt: TGCAGTGCTAGAGATCGTGTTGACAACCAAGAGACCCAGTACTTC
cdr3_aa: CSARDRVDNQETQYF

v_call: TRBV28
clone_size: .
j_call: TRBJ2-1
d_call: TRBD2
cdr3_nt: TGTGCCAGCCTACCAAGCGGGGGGACCTACAATGAGCAGTTCTTC
cdr3_aa: CASLPSGGTYNEQFF

v_call: TRBV2
clone_size: few
j_call: TRBJ1-5
d_call: .
cdr3_nt: TGTGCCAGCAGTGAACATGGGTATCTTCAGCCCCAGCATTTT
cdr3_aa: CASSEHGYLQPQHF

v_call: TRBV5-1
clone_size: .
j_call: TRBJ2-2
d_call: .
cdr3_nt: TGCGCCAGCAGTAACACTCCGGGAATAACCGGGGAGCTGTTTTTT
cdr3_aa: CASSNTPGITGELFF

v_call: TRBV10-3
clone_size: .
j_call: TRBJ1-3
d_call: TRBD1
cdr3_nt: TGTGCCATCGGGACAGGGCGTCGTCTCTCTGGAAACACCATATATTTT
cdr3_aa: CAIGTGRRLSGNTIYF

v_call: TRBV23-1
clone_size: few
j_call: TRBJ2-7
d_call: TRBD2
cdr3_nt: TGCGCCAGCAGTCAGTGGACTAGCGGGGGCCAAAGCTCCTACGAGCAGTACTTC
cdr3_aa: CASSQWTSGGQSSYEQYF

v_call: TRBV5-1
clone_size: few
j_call: TRBJ1-5
d_call: .
cdr3_nt: TGCGCCAGCAGCTTGTACGGGGTTGGCAATCAGCCCCAGCATTTT
cdr3_aa: CASSLYGVGNQPQHF

v_call: TRBV7-9
clone_size: few
j_call: TRBJ1-2
d_call: .
cdr3_nt: TGTGCCAGCAGCCGGGACTTATACAACTATGGCTACACCTTC
cdr3_aa: CASSRDLYNYGYTF

v_call: TRBV7-2
clone_size: few
j_call: TRBJ2-3
d_call: .
cdr3_nt: TGTGCCAGCAGCCCAGCCCCGAAAGCAGATACGCAGTATTTT
cdr3_aa: CASSPAPKADTQYF

v_call: TRBV6-2/TRBV6-3
clone_size: many
j_call: TRBJ2-1
d_call: TRBD1
cdr3_nt: TGTGCCAGCAGCGTTCCGGGACAGGGGTCGAATGAGCAGTTCTTC
cdr3_aa: CASSVPGQGSNEQFF

v_call: TRBV6-2/TRBV6-3
clone_size: .
j_call: TRBJ1-1
d_call: .
cdr3_nt: TGTGCCAGCAGCATCAGGGGCAGAGATGAAGCTTTCTTT
cdr3_aa: CASSIRGRDEAFF

v_call: TRBV15
clone_size: .
j_call: TRBJ2-1
d_call: TRBD2
cdr3_nt: TGTGCCACCAGCAGAGAACTAGCGGGGGATAATGAGCAGTTCTTC
cdr3_aa: CATSRELAGDNEQFF

v_call: TRBV12-3/TRBV12-4
clone_size: .
j_call: TRBJ1-6
d_call: TRBD1
cdr3_nt: TGTGCCAGCAGCCCGGGACAGGGCTCACCCCTCCACTTT
cdr3_aa: CASSPGQGSPLHF

v_call: TRBV6-1
clone_size: few
j_call: TRBJ1-2
d_call: .
cdr3_nt: TGTGCCAGCAGTGAAGCGGGGGGGTCTGGCTACACCTTC
cdr3_aa: CASSEAGGSGYTF

v_call: TRBV7-3
clone_size: .
j_call: TRBJ2-1
d_call: .
cdr3_nt: TGTGCCAGCAGCTTAACCGGGATGAGCGGAGCGCAGTTCTTC
cdr3_aa: CASSLTGMSGAQFF

v_call: TRBV5-1
clone_size: few
j_call: TRBJ2-7
d_call: TRBD2
cdr3_nt: TGCGCCAGCAGCTTGGTAGCGGGGGAAGCCTACGAGCAGTACTTC
cdr3_aa: CASSLVAGEAYEQYF

v_call: TRBV18
clone_size: .
j_call: TRBJ1-1
d_call: .
cdr3_nt: TGTGCCAGCTCACCACAGGCTAATGAAGCTTTCTTT
cdr3_aa: CASSPQANEAFF

v_call: TRBV4-3
clone_size: many
j_call: TRBJ1-5
d_call: .
cdr3_nt: TGCGCCAGCAGCCAAGACCCGACAGTCAATCAGCCCCAGCATTTT
cdr3_aa: CASSQDPTVNQPQHF